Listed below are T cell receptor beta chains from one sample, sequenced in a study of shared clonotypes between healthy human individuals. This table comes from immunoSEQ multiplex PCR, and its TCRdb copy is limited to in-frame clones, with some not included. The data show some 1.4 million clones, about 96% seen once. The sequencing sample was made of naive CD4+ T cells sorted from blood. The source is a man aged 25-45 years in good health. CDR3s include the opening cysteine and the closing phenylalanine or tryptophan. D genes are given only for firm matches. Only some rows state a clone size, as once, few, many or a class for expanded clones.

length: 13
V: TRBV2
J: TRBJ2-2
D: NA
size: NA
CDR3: CASSGPPEGELFF
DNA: TGTGCCAGCAGTGGGCCCCCAGAGGGGGAGCTGTTTTTT

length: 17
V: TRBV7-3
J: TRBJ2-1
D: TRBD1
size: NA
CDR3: CASSRRDRGRFYNEQFF
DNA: TGTGCCAGCAGCCGCCGGGACAGGGGGCGGTTTTACAATGAGCAGTTCTTC

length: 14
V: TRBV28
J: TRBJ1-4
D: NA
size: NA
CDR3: CASSSVRGSEKLFF
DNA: TGTGCCAGCAGTTCAGTCCGGGGGTCTGAAAAACTGTTTTTT

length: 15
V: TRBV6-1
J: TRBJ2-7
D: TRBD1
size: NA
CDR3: CASSGEGQGYYEQYF
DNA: TGTGCCAGCAGTGGGGAAGGACAGGGGTACTACGAGCAGTACTTC

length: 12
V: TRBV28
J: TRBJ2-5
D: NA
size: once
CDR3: CASSLTWRSQYF
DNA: TGTGCCAGCAGTTTAACTTGGCGGTCCCAGTACTTC

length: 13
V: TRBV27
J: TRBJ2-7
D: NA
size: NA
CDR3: CASRHRVAHEQYF
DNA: TGTGCCAGCAGGCACAGGGTCGCTCACGAGCAGTACTTC

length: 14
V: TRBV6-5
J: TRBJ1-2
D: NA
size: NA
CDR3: CASRNAGASYGYTF
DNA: TGTGCCAGCAGGAACGCAGGGGCCTCCTATGGCTACACCTTC

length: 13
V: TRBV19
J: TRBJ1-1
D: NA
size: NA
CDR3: CASSMVTNTEAFF
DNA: TGTGCCAGTAGTATGGTGACAAACACTGAAGCTTTCTTT

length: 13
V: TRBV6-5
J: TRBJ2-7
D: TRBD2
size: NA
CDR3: CASWASGVYEQYF
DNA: TGTGCCAGCTGGGCTAGCGGCGTCTACGAGCAGTACTTC

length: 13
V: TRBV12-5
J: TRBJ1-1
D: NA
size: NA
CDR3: CASGPDSGTEAFF
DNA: TGTGCTAGTGGTCCCGACTCTGGGACTGAAGCTTTCTTT

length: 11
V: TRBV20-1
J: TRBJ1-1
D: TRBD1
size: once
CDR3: CSAQDRVDAFF
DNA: TGCAGTGCTCAGGACAGGGTTGACGCTTTCTTT

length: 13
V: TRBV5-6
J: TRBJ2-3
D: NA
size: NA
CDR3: CASSVEGSDTQYF
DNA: TGTGCCAGCAGCGTCGAAGGAAGCGATACGCAGTATTTT

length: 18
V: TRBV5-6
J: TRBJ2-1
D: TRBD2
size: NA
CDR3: CASSLGAREGRSYNEQFF
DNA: TGTGCCAGCAGCTTGGGTGCGCGGGAGGGCCGGTCCTACAATGAGCAGTTCTTC

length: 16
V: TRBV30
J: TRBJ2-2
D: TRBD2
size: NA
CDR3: CAWSVIAGGPKWELFF
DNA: TGTGCCTGGAGTGTTATAGCGGGAGGCCCAAAGTGGGAGCTGTTTTTT

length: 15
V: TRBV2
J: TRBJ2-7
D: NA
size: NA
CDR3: CASSGRRAEGYEQYF
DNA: TGTGCCAGCAGTGGACGGAGAGCCGAGGGGTACGAGCAGTACTTC

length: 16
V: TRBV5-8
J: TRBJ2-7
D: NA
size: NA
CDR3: CASSLGQVAFNYEQYF
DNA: TGTGCCAGCAGCTTGGGTCAGGTGGCCTTCAACTACGAGCAGTACTTC

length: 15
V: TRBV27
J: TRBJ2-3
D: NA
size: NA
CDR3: CASSLGSGRTDTQYF
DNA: TGTGCCAGCAGTTTGGGCAGCGGGCGCACAGATACGCAGTATTTT

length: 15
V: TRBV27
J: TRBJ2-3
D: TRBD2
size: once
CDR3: CVSAGIAGEGDTQYF
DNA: TGTGTCTCTGCGGGAATAGCGGGTGAGGGAGATACGCAGTATTTT

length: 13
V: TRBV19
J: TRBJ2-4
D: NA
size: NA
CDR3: CASSRIPGNIQYF
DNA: TGTGCCAGCTCGCGGATACCTGGAAACATTCAGTACTTC

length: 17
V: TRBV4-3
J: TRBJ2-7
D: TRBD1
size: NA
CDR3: CASSQVFSGTDSDEQYF
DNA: TGCGCCAGCAGCCAAGTGTTTTCAGGGACAGACTCGGACGAGCAGTACTTC

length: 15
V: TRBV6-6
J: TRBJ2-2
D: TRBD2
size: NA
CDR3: CASSPSRLAAGELFF
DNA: TGTGCCAGCAGTCCTTCGCGACTAGCGGCCGGGGAGCTGTTTTTT

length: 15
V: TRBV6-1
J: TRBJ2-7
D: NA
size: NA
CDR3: CASIQETTIPYEQYF
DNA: TGTGCCAGCATTCAAGAGACTACCATCCCCTACGAGCAGTACTTC

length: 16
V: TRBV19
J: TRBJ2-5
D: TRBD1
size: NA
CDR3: CASSMVGQGARETQYF
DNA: TGTGCCAGTAGTATGGTAGGACAGGGGGCGCGTGAGACCCAGTACTTC

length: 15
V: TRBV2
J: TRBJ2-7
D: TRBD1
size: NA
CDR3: CASSEWGQGADEQYF
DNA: TGTGCCAGCAGTGAATGGGGACAGGGGGCCGACGAGCAGTACTTC

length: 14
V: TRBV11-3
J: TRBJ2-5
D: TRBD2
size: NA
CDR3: CASSRGGLEETQYF
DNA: TGTGCCAGCAGCCGCGGGGGGCTAGAGGAGACCCAGTACTTC

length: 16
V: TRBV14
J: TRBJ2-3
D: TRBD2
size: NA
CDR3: CASSRRLAVSTDTQYF
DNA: TGTGCCAGCAGCCGACGACTAGCGGTTAGCACAGATACGCAGTATTTT

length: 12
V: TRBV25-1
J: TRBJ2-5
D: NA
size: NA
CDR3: CASSESTETQYF
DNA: TGTGCCAGCAGTGAATCGACAGAGACCCAGTACTTC

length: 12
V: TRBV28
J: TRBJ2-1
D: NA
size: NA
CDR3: CASSTGYNEQFF
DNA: TGTGCCAGCAGTACAGGTTACAATGAGCAGTTCTTC

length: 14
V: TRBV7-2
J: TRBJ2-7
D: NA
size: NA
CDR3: CASSLGRYSYEQYF
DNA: TGTGCCAGCAGCTTAGGCCGCTACTCCTACGAGCAGTACTTC

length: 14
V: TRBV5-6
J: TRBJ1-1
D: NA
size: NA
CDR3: CASSRNVQGTEAFF
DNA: TGTGCCAGCAGCAGGAACGTACAGGGCACTGAAGCTTTCTTT

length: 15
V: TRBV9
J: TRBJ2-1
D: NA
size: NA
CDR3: CASSLGGPTYNEQFF
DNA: TGTGCCAGCAGCCTAGGGGGGCCGACCTACAATGAGCAGTTCTTC

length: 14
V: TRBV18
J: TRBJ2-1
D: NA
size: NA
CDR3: CASSPRTGLYEQFF
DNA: TGTGCCAGCTCACCACGGACGGGGTTGTATGAGCAGTTCTTC

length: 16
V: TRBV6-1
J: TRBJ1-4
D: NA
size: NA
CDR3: CASSALTGAIDEKLFF
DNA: TGTGCCAGCAGTGCACTAACCGGGGCAATAGATGAAAAACTGTTTTTT

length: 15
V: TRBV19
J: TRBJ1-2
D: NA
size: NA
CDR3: CASREIIRHTSGYTF
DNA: TGTGCCAGCCGGGAAATTATCCGACATACAAGTGGCTACACCTTC

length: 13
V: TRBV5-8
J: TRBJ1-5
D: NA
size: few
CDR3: CASSLRGSQPQHF
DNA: TGTGCCAGCAGCTTGCGGGGCAGTCAGCCCCAGCATTTT

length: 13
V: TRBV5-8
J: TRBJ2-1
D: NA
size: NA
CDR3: CASSLAGGNEQFF
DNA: TGTGCCAGCAGCTTAGCCGGTGGAAATGAGCAGTTCTTC

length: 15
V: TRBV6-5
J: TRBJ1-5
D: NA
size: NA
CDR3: CASSYSGAGDQPQHF
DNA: TGTGCCAGCAGTTACTCGGGGGCGGGGGATCAGCCCCAGCATTTT

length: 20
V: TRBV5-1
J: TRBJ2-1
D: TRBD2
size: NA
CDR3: CASSLPAGADSFSSYNEQFF
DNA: TGCGCCAGCAGCTTACCAGCGGGAGCCGACTCCTTTAGCTCCTACAATGAGCAGTTCTTC

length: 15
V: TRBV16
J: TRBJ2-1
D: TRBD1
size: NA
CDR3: CASSRGDRAYNEQFF
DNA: TGTGCCAGCAGTCGCGGGGACAGGGCCTACAATGAGCAGTTCTTC

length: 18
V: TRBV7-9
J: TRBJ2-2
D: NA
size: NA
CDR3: CASSPMQEPNRDTGELFF
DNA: TGTGCCAGCAGCCCCATGCAGGAGCCTAATCGGGACACCGGGGAGCTGTTTTTT

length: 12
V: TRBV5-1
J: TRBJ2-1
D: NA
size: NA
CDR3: CASSRRENEQFF
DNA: TGCGCCAGCAGCCGCAGGGAGAATGAGCAGTTCTTC